The 2 T cell receptor beta chains below all came from one sample that was sequenced in a study of vaccination and CD4 T cells after COVID-19. Stated treatment: approximately 11-day PBMC culture with coronavirus spike peptide pools or control peptides (ViraFEST assay). CD4+ T lymphocytes from the unexposed donor were collected before the COVID-19 pandemic (2011-2018). Scientists ran DNA taken from cultured CD4+ T cells through the Oncomine TCR Beta short-read assay for sequencing. Using its own MiXCR run on the PCR reads, TCRdb lists one record per CDR3 protein. The sample consists of some 7,600 distinct CDR3 sequences, around 40% of them appearing once. No antigens are known for them. Material: CD4+ T cells from blood, cultured in vitro. Receptors originate from a human donor in good health.

This clonotype was observed a few times. The chain is built from TRBV4-1 and TRBJ2-7; D is undetermined. The germline V and J ends were trimmed by 0 bases and 7 bases, with 10 bases remaining between them. From germline, CDR1 is MGHRA and CDR2 YSYEKL. The CDR3 has 13 residues. The CDR3 loop is CASSQDPLKEQYF. The CDR3 DNA sequence: TGCGCCAGCAGCCAAGATCCACTGAAAGAGCAGTACTTC.

CDR3 loop: CASSADGNQPQHF. The CDR3, as DNA: TGTGCCAGCAGTGCGGATGGCAATCAGCCCCAGCATTTT. The V call is TRBV12-3 or TRBV12-4, the J call TRBJ1-5; D gene unclear. CDR3 length: 13 residues. Trimming left V 5 bases short and J 2 bases short, with 7 bases between.